This entry lists 5 T cell receptor beta chains sequenced from one sample in a study of control samples from healthy donors and cancer patients. Measured with immunoSEQ multiplex PCR; TCRdb has only the in-frame clones, and not every one. The sample shows 70,000 to 100,000 clones, roughly nine tenths of them seen only once. The material sequenced was blood. These TCRs come from a man aged 50 to 60 in good health.

In this sample, this clone turned up a few times. This chain joins TRBV11-3 and TRBJ2-2; D uncertain. V dropped 1 base and J dropped 6 bases, with 6 bases sitting between them. This CDR3 has 13 amino acids. Per germline, CDR1 SGHNT and CDR2 YENEEA. CDR3 nucleotides: TGTGCCAGCAGCTTAGCGGCTGCCGGGGAGCTGTTTTTT. Translation: CASSLAAAGELFF.

This chain uses TRBV7-8 with TRBJ1-3; 7 bases map to TRBD1. Germline CDR1 and CDR2: SGHVS and FQNEAQ. The CDR3 extends over 15 amino acids. The ends lost 0 bases at V and 4 bases at J; junction bases unmatched: 3. CDR3 coding DNA: TGTGCCAGCAGCTTAGCCGACAGGGTGGGAAACACCATATATTTT. Its translation: CASSLADRVGNTIYF. The full variable domain, with the rest looked up from reference TRBV7-8 and TRBJ1-3, is GAGVSQSPRYKVAKRGQDVALRCDPISGHVSLFWYQQALGQGPEFLTYFQNEAQLDKSGLPSDRFFAERPEGSVSTLKIQRTQQEDSAVYLCASSLADRVGNTIYFGEGSWLTVV.

V and J are TRBV30 and TRBJ1-3; tentative D call: TRBD1 (5 bases). Trimming took 2 bases from V and 2 from J, leaving 7 bases between them. This CDR3 spans 13 amino acids. Germline V gene sequence: CDR1 GTSNPN, CDR2 SVGIG (reference sequence). The CDR3 coding sequence is TGTGCCTGGAGTAAGGGGACTGGAAACACCATATATTTT. It encodes CAWSKGTGNTIYF.

This clone was seen only once. This rearrangement joins TRBV3-1 (or the pseudogene TRBV3-2) to TRBJ1-4, with TRBD1 matching 7 bases. V lost 4 bases and J lost 0; bases outside the gene matches: 5. Germline-derived CDR1 and CDR2 are LGHDT and YNNKEL (reference sequence). This CDR3 region has 16 residues. CDR3 in amino acids: CASSRTGRSTNEKLFF. In nucleotides, the CDR3 is TGTGCCAGCAGCCGGACAGGCCGTTCAACTAATGAAAAACTGTTTTTT.

The J gene is TRBJ1-2, the V gene TRBV19; perhaps TRBD1 as D (5 bases). Germline V gives CDR1 LNHDA, CDR2 SQIVND (reference sequence). Trimming took 9 bases from V and 5 from J, leaving 19 bases between them. The CDR3 has 14 amino acids. CDR3 bases: TGTGCCAGCAAAGATGACAGTAACTTTTATGGCTACACCTTC. It translates to CASKDDSNFYGYTF.